Below, 5 T cell receptor beta chains from the same sample are listed, as sequenced in a study of T cells in Graves' hyperthyroidism and ophthalmopathy. RNA transcripts were the template for amplifying TCR beta CDR3 regions. HTBI primers were employed in a first-round RT-PCR of the TCR CDR3. TCRdb fed the multiplex PCR reads into MiXCR, producing one record per CDR3 protein. The sample includes over 250,000 distinct CDR3 sequences, about 15% seen only once; the top ten take over 45%. Material: blood. Receptors originate from a woman aged 60 to 75 with Graves' ophthalmopathy.

This clonotype was seen repeatedly, ten times or more. The chain has TRBV20-1 and TRBJ2-1; D may be TRBD1 or TRBD2 (5 bases each). This CDR3 has 16 residues. The V end lost 5 bases, the J end lost 0 bases, and 17 bases lay between the germline ends. CDR1 and CDR2 from the germline V gene are DFQATT and SNEGSKA (reference sequence). The CDR3 DNA reads as TGCAGTGCTGTCCCGGGACCAAACTTCTCCTACAATGAGCAGTTCTTC. Amino acid sequence: CSAVPGPNFSYNEQFF.

The table lists this clonotype with many counts. The chain recombines TRBV7-2 with TRBJ2-5, with D perhaps TRBD1 or TRBD2 (6 bases each). The germline CDR1 and CDR2 sequences are SGHTA and FQGNSA. Trimming removed 1 base from V and 5 bases from J, with 11 bases in between. The CDR3 is 14 amino acids. The DNA of the CDR3 is TGTGCCAGCAGCTTAGGTGGGGGGCGGGAGACCCAGTACTTC. It encodes CASSLGGGRETQYF.

This clonotype was seen at least ten times. The rearrangement links TRBV20-1 to TRBJ2-1, with no clear D. The CDR3 is 14 residues long. Germline loops: CDR1 DFQATT, CDR2 SNEGSKA (reference sequence). Trimming removed 6 bases at V and 2 bases at J, with 14 bases between. The CDR3 loop is CSATNSYPYNEQFF. The CDR3 coding sequence is TGCAGTGCCACAAACTCCTACCCCTACAATGAGCAGTTCTTC.

This clonotype was found many times. The V and J genes are TRBV24-1 and TRBJ2-1, with 10 bases fitting TRBD2. Germline V lookup: CDR1 KGHDR, CDR2 SFDVKD. V gave up 4 bases and J gave up 9 bases; unmatched junction bases: 11. This CDR3 contains 16 residues. The CDR3 protein is CATSDPGLALVGEQFF. For the CDR3, the DNA is TGTGCCACCAGTGACCCGGGACTAGCGTTAGTAGGTGAGCAGTTCTTC.

This clonotype was recorded many times. DNA for the CDR3: TGTGCCAGCAGCCTACGACAGGTGTCCTTTGGCTACACCTTC. This encodes CASSLRQVSFGYTF. V usage is TRBV5-8 and J usage is TRBJ1-2; D is possibly TRBD1 (6 bases). V was trimmed by 4 bases and J by 7 bases, leaving 17 bases between them. This CDR3 contains 14 residues. Germline V gene data show CDR1 as SGHTS and CDR2 as YDEGEE.